A single sample is the source of the 2 T cell receptor beta chains below, sequenced in a study of cytomegalovirus exposure and HLA in healthy donors. TCRdb keeps only in-frame clones here, not all; method: immunoSEQ multiplex PCR. The table shows approximately 160,000 clones, with roughly 89% occurring only once. The sequencing sample was made of PBMCs. The receptor set was obtained from a woman in her late teens or twenties in good health and CMV-seropositive.

The J gene is TRBJ1-4, the V gene TRBV7-9; tentatively, D is TRBD1 (5 bases). V lost 4 bases, J lost 3 bases, and 15 bases lay in between. Germline V gene data show CDR1 as SEHNR and CDR2 as FQNEAQ (reference sequence). This CDR3 spans 16 amino acids. The CDR3 spells CASSSGVSGANEKLFF. The CDR3 DNA follows: TGTGCCAGCAGCTCCGGGGTCTCGGGGGCTAATGAAAAACTGTTTTTT.

The genes are TRBV5-4 and TRBJ2-1, with 13 bases aligning to TRBD2. The CDR3 loop spans 16 amino acids. Germline values: CDR1 SGHNT, CDR2 YYREEE (reference sequence). V shed 4 bases, J shed 5 bases, and the junction held 6 bases outside the gene matches. Here the CDR3 DNA reads TGTGCCAGCAGCCTACGTACTAGCGGGAGGGACAATGAGCAGTTCTTC. The encoded protein is CASSLRTSGRDNEQFF.